The 9 T cell receptor beta chains presented below share a single source sample, sequenced in a study of T cell clonality in common variable immunodeficiency. Repertoires were generated with immunoSEQ multiplex PCR, while TCRdb's copy carries only in-frame clones and drops some. Sampling found tens of thousands of clones, none seen once. The sequenced sample was peripheral blood mononuclear cells. The receptors were gathered from a person aged 18-70 years in good health.

This clone was counted many times. The read terminates 3 residues before the CDR3 end, so the remaining end is supplied by the germline J gene. This chain links TRBV28 with TRBJ2-7; D perhaps matches TRBD1 (7 bases). The V gene lost 8 bases and the J gene lost 5 bases, with 19 bases spanning the gap. CDR3 size: 14 residues. CDR1 and CDR2 (germline): MDHEN, SYDVKM. The CDR3 loop reads CASLSEGAWDEQYF. The sequenced CDR3 bases are TGTGCCAGCCTCTCGGAGGGGGCTTGGGACGAG.

This clone was observed many times. The CDR3 extends 3 residues past the end of the read, so its final part is completed from the germline J gene. V is TRBV5-1 and J is TRBJ2-1; 9 positions agree with TRBD1. Germline trimming cut 2 bases from V and 6 bases from J; bases unmatched to any gene: 6. From germline, CDR1 is SGHRS and CDR2 YFSETQ. This CDR3 contains 15 residues. CDR3 protein: CASSFRDRESNEQFF. CDR3 DNA (partial): TGCGCCAGCAGCTTCCGGGACAGGGAAAGCAATGAG.

By proportion, this clone is medium-sized. The CDR3 goes on 3 residues after the read ends, and that part is filled in from the germline J gene. The V call is TRBV7-9, the J call TRBJ2-5; TRBD1 matches 7 bases. This CDR3 spans 14 amino acids. Germline V CDR1 and CDR2: SEHNR, FQNEAQ (reference sequence). V gave up 5 bases and J gave up 5 bases; unmatched junction bases: 8. The part of the CDR3 DNA that was read is TGTGCCAGCAGCCCCCATACGACAGGGGAGACC. Translation gives CASSPHTTGET. The whole CDR3 protein reads CASSPHTTGETQYF.

This clone was found many times. Read sequence stops 3 residues before the CDR3 end, and the germline J gene provides the missing end. This chain joins TRBV20-1 and TRBJ2-5; TRBD1 agrees at 7 bases. Germline trimming cut 3 bases from V and 1 base from J; bases unmatched to any gene: 5. The germline V gene encodes CDR1 DFQATT and CDR2 SNEGSKA (reference sequence). This CDR3 is 14 amino acids long. The DNA read from the CDR3 is TGCAGTGCTAGGGGAAGGGACAGCCAAGAGACC. This translates into CSARGRDSQET. The complete CDR3 reads CSARGRDSQETQYF.

This clone was counted ten times or more. The read comes to an end 3 residues before the CDR3 does, leaving the germline J gene to fill in the end. V and J are TRBV28 and TRBJ1-3; D is unresolved. Per the germline V gene, CDR1 is MDHEN and CDR2 is SYDVKM. The CDR3 runs 11 residues. Trimming took 3 bases from V and 7 from J, leaving 4 bases between them. CDR3 loop: CASSFRNTIYF. The CDR3 bases that were read are TGTGCCAGCAGTTTCCGGAACACC.

This clone occurred many times. Coverage ceases 3 residues before the CDR3 finishes, and the germline J gene fills in the end. V usage is TRBV19 and J usage is TRBJ2-5, with a weak D call TRBD2 (5 bases). This CDR3 contains 16 residues. Trimming took 4 bases from V and 1 from J, leaving 16 bases between them. Germline CDR1 is LNHDA and CDR2 is SQIVND (reference sequence). CDR3 residues: CASSSGGSVIQETQYF. The CDR3 DNA, read in part, is TGTGCCAGTAGTAGCGGCGGTAGCGTGATCCAAGAGACC. Full variable domain (rest looked up from reference TRBV19 and TRBJ2-5): DGGITQSPKYLFRKEGQNVTLSCEQNLNHDAMYWYRQDPGQGLRLIYYSQIVNDFQKGDIAEGYSVSREKKESFPLTVTSAQKNPTAFYLCASSSGGSVIQETQYFGPGTRLLVL.

The sample holds many counts of this clone. The sequenced fragment ends 3 residues before the CDR3 boundary, so the rest is inferred from the germline J gene. The chain recombines TRBV19 with TRBJ2-2; perhaps TRBD1 as D (5 bases). The V gene lost 3 bases and the J gene lost 7 bases, with 12 bases spanning the gap. Germline CDR1 LNHDA, CDR2 SQIVND (reference sequence). This CDR3 has 14 residues. CDR3: CASSINGAVGELFF. The DNA read from the CDR3 is TGTGCCAGTAGTATTAATGGGGCCGTCGGGGAG.

This clone has at least ten counts. Sequencing ends 3 residues short of the CDR3 end; the germline J gene provides the rest. This chain connects TRBV7-3 to TRBJ2-1; 7 bases map to TRBD2. The CDR3 spans 15 residues. The V segment lost 5 bases and the J segment 2 bases; nucleotides outside the gene matches: 6. In germline, CDR1 is SGHTA, CDR2 FQGTGA. CDR3 bases read: TGTGCCAGCAGCCCAGACGCGGGAGCCTACAATGAG. This encodes CASSPDAGAYNE. From start to end, the CDR3 is CASSPDAGAYNEQFF.

The sample holds many counts of this clone. The missing CDR3 end, 3 residues past where the read stops, is filled in from the germline J gene. The V gene is TRBV20-1, the J gene TRBJ1-6; TRBD1 agrees at 9 bases. V gave up 2 bases and J gave up 7 bases; unmatched junction bases: 9. CDR3 size: 16 residues. In germline, CDR1 is DFQATT, CDR2 SNEGSKA (reference sequence). CDR3 residues: CSARNFDRGENSPLHF. The part of the CDR3 DNA that was read is TGCAGTGCTAGAAATTTTGACAGGGGGGAAAATTCACCC.